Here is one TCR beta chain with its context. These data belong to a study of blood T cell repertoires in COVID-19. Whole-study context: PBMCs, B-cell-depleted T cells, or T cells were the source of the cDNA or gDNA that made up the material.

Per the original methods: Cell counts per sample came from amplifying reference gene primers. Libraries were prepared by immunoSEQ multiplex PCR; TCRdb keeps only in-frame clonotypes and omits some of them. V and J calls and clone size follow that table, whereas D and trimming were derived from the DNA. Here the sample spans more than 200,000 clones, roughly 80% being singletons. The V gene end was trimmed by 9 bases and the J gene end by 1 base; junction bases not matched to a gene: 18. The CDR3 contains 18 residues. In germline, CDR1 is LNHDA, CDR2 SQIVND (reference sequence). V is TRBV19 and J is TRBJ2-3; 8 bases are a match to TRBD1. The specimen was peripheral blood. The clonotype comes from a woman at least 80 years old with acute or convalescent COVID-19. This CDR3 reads CASHTRQGSFGRTDTQYF. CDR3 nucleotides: TGTGCCAGCCACACCAGACAGGGGTCTTTCGGGCGCACAGATACGCAGTATTTT. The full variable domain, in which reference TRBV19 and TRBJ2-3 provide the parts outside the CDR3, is DGGITQSPKYLFRKEGQNVTLSCEQNLNHDAMYWYRQDPGQGLRLIYYSQIVNDFQKGDIAEGYSVSREKKESFPLTVTSAQKNPTAFYLCASHTRQGSFGRTDTQYFGPGTRLTVL.